This TCR beta chain appears in the sequencing data of a study of T cells in localized non-small cell lung cancer (dated by TCRdb to 2019 to 2021). A note on the overall study: The study examined T cell repertoires in a few hundred patients with early-stage NSCLC and compared tumors with uninvolved tumor-adjacent lungs. The cohort was made up of hundreds of treatment-naive NSCLC patients whose localized lung tumors had been resected. Of the NSCLC patients, 120 to 150 were male and approximately 97 were female, and the mean age was approximately 66 years.

TCR beta CDR3 regions were sequenced from DNA using the immunoSEQ Assay. As for how the authors treated the data: To compute T cell density, TCR beta template counts were normalized to usable DNA, which was estimated by amplifying housekeeping genes. Richness was estimated using the preseqR package, with extrapolation to 400,000 templates for PBMC samples and to 120,000 templates for tissue samples. Clonality was defined by subtracting Pielou's evenness from one. Tissue-enriched TCRs were identified through differential abundance testing performed on productive amino-acid clonotypes, with a minimum total count of 5 and an alpha of 0.1. The Jaccard Index and the Morisita Overlap Index were used to measure how much the repertoires overlapped between compartments. TCR beta CDR3s were clustered by GLIPH together with public tetramer-defined viral CDR3s, and at least three viral sequences plus V-gene enrichment were required for viral motifs. The clones in this table, taken by TCRdb from immuneACCESS, are in-frame only. Not every clone is retained; where verified, under half of the shortfall comes from an unresolved V gene, and the cause of the rest is unknown. That table gives V, J and clone size, and the DNA gave D and trimming. Here the sample has fewer than 20,000 clones; roughly 90% occur a single time. The ten largest clones represent under 35% of the sample.

At diagnosis, tumor, uninvolved tumor-adjacent lung and peripheral blood were collected and then preserved as a mix of FFPE and fresh-frozen material. For TCR repertoire profiling, blood samples were analyzed as peripheral blood mononuclear cells. Of note for this clone: The specificity of this receptor is unknown. Base quality data are lacking; no much larger clone is found one base away.

Broader findings and caveats from the paper: Of the top 100 tumor clones, a median of 57 were detected in paired uninvolved adjacent lung; some 28 were also among that lung's top 100. Longer overall survival was associated with higher blood T cell density, whereas shorter survival was associated with higher adjacent-lung clonality. Uninvolved tumor-adjacent lung showed the highest T cell clonality, higher than tumor, which suggests more focused antigenic responses in the uninvolved tumor-adjacent lung. Since the design was exploratory, TCR variables were selected using unadjusted p-values with no false-discovery rate correction. Because multi-region sequencing of the tumors was not done, intratumor heterogeneity could not be ruled out.

The CDR3 starts with the cysteine, ends with the phenylalanine, and has 13 residues. Left in the record is the CDR3 DNA by itself, 39 bases read in frame from the first base. The germline V gene encodes CDR1 SEHNR and CDR2 FQNEAQ (reference sequence). V lost 8 bases and J lost 1 base; the stretch between them is 11 bases long. This specimen was peripheral blood, taken before any cancer treatment. The V and J genes are TRBV7-9 and TRBJ1-1, with the D gene too uncertain to name. The sequence was obtained from a female donor over 55 with stage III squamous cell lung carcinoma. Read as DNA, the sequence is TGTGCCAGCGTTAGGCCGGGGAACACTGAAGCTTTCTTT. The encoded protein is CASVRPGNTEAFF.